This T cell receptor (beta chain) was captured in a study of Ad26.COV2.S vaccination and SARS-CoV-2 variants. The ends were cut back, 2 bases at V and 5 bases at J, with 18 bases in the middle. From germline, CDR1 is SGHTA and CDR2 FQGNSA. The CDR3 has 16 residues. The method was immunoSEQ multiplex PCR; TCRdb's version includes in-frame clones alone and lacks a portion of them. Here the sample spans about 680,000 clones, 89% being singletons. As to treatment: roughly 20 received Ad26.COV2.S at low or high dose, single or two shots; several received placebo; per-sample allocation not given. Sampling was done on day 63 after the first vaccine or placebo injection.

V and J are TRBV7-2 and TRBJ1-2; no clear D gene. The sequenced sample was peripheral blood, obtained in a trial of Ad26.COV2.S vaccine versus placebo. This clonotype was sampled from a person aged 18 to 59 who received the Ad26.COV2.S COVID-19 vaccine or a placebo. The DNA for the CDR3 is TGTGCCAGCAGCTTATCCCGTGTCACAGATCAATATGGCTACACCTTC. This translates into CASSLSRVTDQYGYTF.